One and the same sample provided the 28 T cell receptor beta chains below, sequenced in a study of PD-L1 blockade in urothelial cancer. Profiled with immunoSEQ multiplex PCR; TCRdb holds only in-frame clones, not every one. The sample includes 38,000 or so clones, about 86% of them seen just once. The source material was PBMCs, sampled around atezolizumab (anti-PD-L1) treatment. All receptors derive from a man aged 55 to 69 with urothelial cancer.

The V call is TRBV6-1, the J call TRBJ1-5, with 7 bases fitting TRBD1. Germline CDR1 MNHNS, CDR2 SASEGT. Unmatched junction bases numbered 4, after V lost 1 base and J lost 4 bases. The CDR3 extends over 15 amino acids. CDR3 nucleotides: TGTGCCAGCAGTGAAGGACAGGGCGTAAATCAGCCCCAGCATTTT. This translates into CASSEGQGVNQPQHF.

This chain links TRBV28 with TRBJ2-7; D not resolved. V was trimmed by 1 base and J by 3 bases, leaving 10 bases between them. The germline V gene has CDR1 MDHEN and CDR2 SYDVKM. The CDR3 is made up of 14 amino acids. This CDR3 is CASSLYSQNYEQYF. CDR3 bases: TGTGCCAGCAGTTTATACAGTCAGAACTACGAGCAGTACTTC.

This clone was detected only once. This chain connects TRBV28 to TRBJ1-5; 8 nucleotides match TRBD1. Trimming cost V 6 bases and J 1 base; bases outside gene matches: 8. The germline V gene encodes CDR1 MDHEN and CDR2 SYDVKM. The CDR3 sequence is 16 residues long. Written as DNA, the CDR3 is TGTGCCAGCAGGATCTCAGGGGGCGCCAGCAATCAGCCCCAGCATTTT. Amino acid sequence: CASRISGGASNQPQHF.

The chain uses TRBV27 and TRBJ2-3; 8 bases agree with TRBD2. The CDR3 is 13 residues long. J was trimmed by 4 bases and V by 8 bases; bases with no gene match: 5. Germline CDR1 MNHEY, CDR2 SMNVEV (reference sequence). CDR3 protein: CASRGGWADTQYF. As DNA, the CDR3 is TGTGCCAGCCGGGGGGGGTGGGCAGATACGCAGTATTTT.

V is TRBV5-4 and J is TRBJ1-1, with unresolved D. Trimming stripped 0 bases from V and 1 base from J, with 10 bases between. Germline CDR1 and CDR2: SGHNT and YYREEE (reference sequence). The CDR3 totals 15 residues. DNA of the CDR3: TGTGCCAGCAGCTTGGACACCACCTCGAACACTGAAGCTTTCTTT. It is translated as CASSLDTTSNTEAFF.

V and J are TRBV28 and TRBJ1-2; possible D gene TRBD1, 5 bases. V lost 6 bases, J lost 4 bases, and 18 bases lay in between. Germline V CDR1 and CDR2: MDHEN, SYDVKM. CDR3 length: 15 amino acids. CDR3 sequence: CASSPQQGYPYGYTF. CDR3 nucleotides: TGTGCCAGCAGCCCCCAGCAGGGCTACCCCTATGGCTACACCTTC.

The V and J genes are TRBV5-1 and TRBJ2-7; possibly TRBD1 for D (6 bases). Germline V gene data show CDR1 as SGHRS and CDR2 as YFSETQ. CDR3 size: 14 residues. The germline V and J ends were trimmed by 4 bases and 2 bases, with 13 bases remaining between them. The CDR3, as DNA: TGCGCCAGCAGCGACGGGACACTTCCCTACGAGCAGTACTTC. This sequence encodes CASSDGTLPYEQYF.

This chain connects TRBV18 to TRBJ2-7; D perhaps matches TRBD1 (5 bases). Germline V gene lookup returns CDR1 KGHSH and CDR2 LQKENI. This CDR3 has 12 amino acids. The ends were cut back, 1 base at V and 7 bases at J, with 8 bases in the middle. The CDR3 sequence: CASSPQGREQYF. The CDR3 DNA reads as TGTGCCAGCTCACCACAGGGGCGGGAGCAGTACTTC.

This chain connects TRBV5-6 to TRBJ1-2; 8 bases align to TRBD1. V dropped 0 bases and J dropped 5; count of bases not matched to a gene: 0. The CDR3 consists of 13 residues. Germline loops: CDR1 SGHDT, CDR2 YYEEEE. The CDR3 loop is CASSLDRGYGYTF. CDR3 sequence (DNA): TGTGCCAGCAGCTTGGACAGGGGGTATGGCTACACCTTC.

This chain connects TRBV28 to TRBJ1-5; TRBD1 matches 8 bases. Losses at the gene ends were 3 bases for V and 6 bases for J; bases not matched to a gene: 7. The CDR3 covers 15 residues. In germline, CDR1 is MDHEN, CDR2 SYDVKM. The CDR3 region is CASSFRQGARQPQHF. In DNA form, the CDR3 reads TGTGCCAGCAGTTTTCGGCAGGGGGCACGTCAGCCCCAGCATTTT.

The V gene is TRBV10-3, the J gene TRBJ2-3; 7 bases are shared with TRBD2. Germline V lookup: CDR1 ENHRY, CDR2 SYGVKD. The CDR3 runs to 15 residues. V was pared by 6 bases and J by 3 bases, with 9 bases of the junction left unmatched. Here the CDR3 reads CAISPGGLGTDTQYF. For the CDR3, the DNA is TGTGCCATCAGCCCGGGGGGATTAGGGACAGATACGCAGTATTTT.

The CDR3: CASSLRPGEQYF. As DNA, the CDR3 is TGTGCCAGCAGCTTACGTCCGGGCGAGCAGTACTTC. The rearrangement links TRBV7-2 to TRBJ2-7, with D uncertain. The CDR3 is 12 amino acids. The germline V and J ends were trimmed by 2 bases and 6 bases, with 8 bases remaining between them. Germline V CDR1 and CDR2: SGHTA, FQGNSA.

The rearrangement joins TRBV5-6 to TRBJ2-7, with D possibly TRBD2 on 5 matching bases. The CDR3 has 16 amino acids. CDR1 and CDR2 from the germline V gene are SGHDT and YYEEEE. Deletions cut 0 bases from V and 1 base from J, with 14 bases between. DNA of the CDR3: TGTGCCAGCAGCTTGGGTGGCGTCGGGGTTTCCTACGAGCAGTACTTC. Protein: CASSLGGVGVSYEQYF.

DNA of the CDR3: TGTGCCAGCTCACCCGAAGAGCTAAGCGAGCAGTACTTC. Encoded protein: CASSPEELSEQYF. The rearrangement links TRBV18 to TRBJ2-7, with D unclear. Germline CDR1 and CDR2: KGHSH and LQKENI. CDR3 length: 13 amino acids. The V end lost 3 bases, the J end lost 6 bases, and 12 bases lay between the germline ends.

The chain carries TRBV7-9 and TRBJ1-1, with TRBD1 as a possible D gene (6 bases). The CDR3 loop spans 15 amino acids. Trimming left V 1 base short and J 4 bases short, with 13 bases between. In germline, CDR1 is SEHNR, CDR2 FQNEAQ (reference sequence). The CDR3 bases are TGTGCCAGCAGCTTAGGGGACGGGGGGCGCACTGAAGCTTTCTTT. Translation: CASSLGDGGRTEAFF.

This sequence joins TRBV27 and TRBJ1-3; D gene ambiguous. This CDR3 region has 14 residues. Germline-derived CDR1 and CDR2 are MNHEY and SMNVEV (reference sequence). Trimming stripped 2 bases from V and 4 bases from J, with 9 bases between. CDR3 region: CASSLTAFGNTIYF. CDR3 in DNA: TGTGCCAGCAGTTTAACAGCTTTCGGAAACACCATATATTTT.

The rearrangement uses TRBV5-8 and TRBJ2-7; TRBD1 aligns across 8 bases. The CDR3 is made up of 13 amino acids. V trimming: 7 bases; J trimming: 5 bases; junction bases outside the gene matches: 8. Germline values: CDR1 SGHTS, CDR2 YDEGEE. The CDR3 sequence: CASYRAGGHEQYF. DNA of the CDR3: TGTGCCAGCTATCGGGCAGGGGGCCACGAGCAGTACTTC.

Worth noting for this clone: Germline is not matched at one junction end, which may reflect a read error. The rearrangement links TRBV6-5 to TRBJ1-4; TRBD1 is a possible D gene (6 bases). The CDR3 runs to 14 residues. Germline V lookup: CDR1 MNHEY, CDR2 SVGAGI. The CDR3 is CASRPQGYNEELFF. The CDR3 nucleotides read TGTGCCAGCAGGCCACAGGGATATAATGAAGAACTGTTTTTT.

The chain recombines TRBV5-1 with TRBJ2-3; no reliable D call. Germline CDR1 SGHRS, CDR2 YFSETQ. With 1 base removed from V and 2 bases from J, the gap between germline ends came to 8 bases. This CDR3 contains 14 residues. The CDR3 reads CASSLTLDTDTQYF. The CDR3 bases are TGCGCCAGCAGCTTGACCCTAGACACAGATACGCAGTATTTT.

The chain employs TRBV7-2 and TRBJ1-6; 11 nucleotides match TRBD1. Germline V gene lookup returns CDR1 SGHTA and CDR2 FQGNSA. This CDR3 has 15 amino acids. V lost 3 bases and J lost 9; bases outside the gene matches: 4. CDR3 loop: CASSLTGTGGSPLHF. CDR3 bases: TGTGCCAGCAGCTTGACCGGGACAGGGGGTTCACCCCTCCACTTT. The whole variable domain, remainder taken from reference TRBV7-2 and TRBJ1-6, is GAGVSQSPSNKVTEKGKDVELRCDPISGHTALYWYRQSLGQGLEFLIYFQGNSAPDKSGLPSDRFSAERTGGSVSTLTIQRTQQEDSAVYLCASSLTGTGGSPLHFGNGTRLTVT.

The gene calls are TRBV28 and TRBJ2-3; possible D gene TRBD2, 6 bases. The germline V gene has CDR1 MDHEN and CDR2 SYDVKM. The V end lost 7 bases, the J end lost 6 bases, and 17 bases lay between the germline ends. This CDR3 has 14 amino acids. The DNA of the CDR3 is TGTGCCAGCAAATCTGGGGGGACTGGGGATACGCAGTATTTT. As protein: CASKSGGTGDTQYF.

The chain couples TRBV18 to TRBJ2-7, with D perhaps TRBD1 (6 bases). Deletions cut 0 bases from V and 6 bases from J, with 15 bases between. The CDR3 sequence is 15 residues long. From germline, CDR1 is KGHSH and CDR2 LQKENI. The CDR3: CASSPPDRRSREQYF. The CDR3 nucleotides read TGTGCCAGCTCACCACCGGACAGACGTAGTCGCGAGCAGTACTTC.

V gene TRBV6-5 combines with J gene TRBJ1-5; TRBD1 is a possible D gene (5 bases). The CDR3 runs to 14 residues. CDR1 is MNHEY, CDR2 SVGAGI, per germline. V lost 2 bases and J 4 bases, leaving 9 bases between the germline ends. The CDR3 spells CASSYDRKNQPQHF. The DNA for the CDR3 is TGTGCCAGCAGTTACGACAGAAAGAATCAGCCCCAGCATTTT.

V is TRBV2 and J is TRBJ1-1; weak D call: TRBD1 (6 bases). The ends were cut back, 7 bases at V and 4 bases at J, with 13 bases in the middle. The CDR3 has 13 residues. Germline V gene data show CDR1 as SNHLY and CDR2 as FYNNEI. The CDR3 region is CASMGARSTEAFF. The CDR3 nucleotides read TGTGCCAGCATGGGGGCGAGGTCCACTGAAGCTTTCTTT. Full variable domain (rest looked up from reference TRBV2 and TRBJ1-1): EPEVTQTPSHQVTQMGQEVILRCVPISNHLYFYWYRQILGQKVEFLVSFYNNEISEKSEIFDDQFSVERPDGSNFTLKIRSTKLEDSAMYFCASMGARSTEAFFGQGTRLTVV.

The chain is built from TRBV5-4 and TRBJ1-2; TRBD1 matches 7 bases. The CDR3 is made up of 14 amino acids. V dropped 3 bases and J dropped 8; count of bases not matched to a gene: 10. Germline CDR1 reads SGHNT; CDR2 reads YYREEE (reference sequence). The CDR3: CASSSPGQAMGYTF. CDR3 coding DNA: TGTGCCAGCAGCTCCCCCGGACAGGCGATGGGCTACACCTTC.

V is TRBV5-5 and J is TRBJ1-2; 8 bases are shared with TRBD1. Per the germline V gene, CDR1 is SGHKS and CDR2 is YYEKEE (reference sequence). V lost 4 bases, J lost 7 bases, and 9 bases stayed unmatched. There are 14 residues in the CDR3. In DNA, the CDR3 is TGTGCCAGCAGCGGAGGACAGGGCGATGGTGGCTACACCTTC. It yields the protein CASSGGQGDGGYTF.

This sequence joins TRBV25-1 and TRBJ1-2; D ambiguous. Trimming removed 1 base at V and 4 bases at J, with 19 bases between. The length of the CDR3 is 17 residues. Germline CDR1 reads MGHDK; CDR2 reads SYGVNS. The CDR3 nucleotides are TGTGCCAGCAGTGAATCCCGATCCGGAGCGGCTGTCTATGGCTACACCTTC. Its translation is CASSESRSGAAVYGYTF.

J is TRBJ2-2 and V is TRBV29-1, with 8 bases that match TRBD1. The length of the CDR3 is 13 residues. The V segment lost 7 bases and the J segment 1 base; nucleotides outside the gene matches: 2. CDR1 is SQVTM, CDR2 ANQGSEA, per germline. This CDR3 is CSADRGNTGELFF. In nucleotides, the CDR3 is TGCAGCGCCGACAGGGGGAACACCGGGGAGCTGTTTTTT.